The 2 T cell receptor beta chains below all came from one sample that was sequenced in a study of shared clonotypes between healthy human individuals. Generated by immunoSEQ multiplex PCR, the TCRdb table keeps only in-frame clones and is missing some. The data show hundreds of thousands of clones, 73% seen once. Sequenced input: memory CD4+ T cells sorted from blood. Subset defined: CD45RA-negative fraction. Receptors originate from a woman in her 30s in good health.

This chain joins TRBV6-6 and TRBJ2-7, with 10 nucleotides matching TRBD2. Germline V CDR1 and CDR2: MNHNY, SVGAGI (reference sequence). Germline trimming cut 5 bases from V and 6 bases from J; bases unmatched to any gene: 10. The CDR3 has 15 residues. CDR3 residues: CASSLAGAPPPEQYF. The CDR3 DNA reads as TGTGCCAGCAGTCTAGCGGGAGCACCACCCCCCGAGCAGTACTTC.

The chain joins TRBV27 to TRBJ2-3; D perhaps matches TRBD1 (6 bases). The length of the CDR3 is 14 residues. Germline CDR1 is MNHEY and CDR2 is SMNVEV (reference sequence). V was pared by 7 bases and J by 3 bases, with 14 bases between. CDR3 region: CASTRQGWTDTQYF. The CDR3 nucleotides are TGTGCCAGCACCCGTCAGGGGTGGACAGATACGCAGTATTTT.